This T cell receptor (beta chain) was documented in a study of blood T cell repertoires in COVID-19. Study at large: Collection of acute and convalescent COVID-19 samples took place in the United States, Italy and Spain.

Germline V gene sequence: CDR1 KGHSH, CDR2 LQKENI. This CDR3 comprises 14 residues. Between the trimmed V and J ends, which lost 0 bases and 4 bases, there was a span of 9 bases. Those enrolled in Seattle joined during active infection and were followed longitudinally afterward. Assay used: immunoSEQ multiplex PCR; TCRdb lists only in-frame clones, some missing. The table includes 100,000 to 150,000 clones, 90% detected once. This chain uses TRBV18 with TRBJ2-5, with a tentative D call TRBD2 (6 bases). Input material: peripheral blood. The clonotype originates from a man aged 55 to 70 with COVID-19, enrolled during active disease. The CDR3 here is CASSPPGGSETQYF. In nucleotides, the CDR3 is TGTGCCAGCTCACCACCGGGGGGTTCAGAGACCCAGTACTTC.